This entry concerns a single T cell receptor (beta chain). Germline CDR1 reads MRHNA; CDR2 reads SNTAGT. Deletions cut 8 bases from V and 7 bases from J, with 26 bases between. The length of the CDR3 is 16 residues. The data stem from a study of shared T cell receptors in the human thymus. The method was immunoSEQ multiplex PCR; TCRdb's version includes in-frame clones alone and lacks a portion of them. Here the sample spans hundreds of thousands of clones, approximately 95% being singletons. This receptor was taken from a human donor. V is TRBV6-4 and J is TRBJ1-2; no clear D gene. Sequenced sample: thymocytes. CDR3 loop: CASHQSSRRIMGGYTF. The CDR3 DNA reads TGTGCCAGCCACCAGAGCTCGCGGCGGATTATGGGTGGCTACACCTTC.